The 30 T cell receptor beta chains listed next were all sequenced from one sample in a study of blood T cell repertoires in COVID-19. The assay was immunoSEQ multiplex PCR, and TCRdb's table has in-frame clones only and misses some. The sample lists around 150,000 clones, approximately 87% occurring once. The material sequenced was peripheral blood. Receptor source: a woman in her thirties or forties with acute or convalescent COVID-19.

This clone was seen a handful of times. The chain links TRBV27 to TRBJ1-4, with a possible D match to TRBD1 (6 bases). V gave up 8 bases and J gave up 5 bases, with 15 bases separating them. CDR1 and CDR2 (germline): MNHEY, SMNVEV (reference sequence). The CDR3 sequence is 14 residues long. The DNA of the CDR3 is TGTGCCAGCGGACCGGGACAAGCCAATGAAAAACTGTTTTTT. Translation: CASGPGQANEKLFF.

The chain recombines TRBV10-3 with TRBJ1-2; D is unresolved. The length of the CDR3 is 13 residues. The V and J ends lost 4 bases and 0 bases respectively, with 6 bases between them. Germline CDR1 ENHRY, CDR2 SYGVKD. The CDR3 protein is CAISAGTNYGYTF. For the CDR3, the DNA is TGTGCCATCAGTGCCGGTACTAACTATGGCTACACCTTC.

V is TRBV13 and J is TRBJ1-2; D is uncertain. Germline V gene data show CDR1 as PRHDT and CDR2 as FYEKMQ (reference sequence). The CDR3 consists of 14 residues. V lost 3 bases and J 4 bases, leaving 12 bases between the germline ends. The CDR3 bases are TGTGCCAGCAGCTTGGAGGGAACGGGCTATGGCTACACCTTC. This codes for CASSLEGTGYGYTF.

The V call is TRBV27, the J call TRBJ2-5, with D possibly TRBD1 on 6 matching bases. The CDR3 consists of 15 residues. Trimming left V 3 bases short and J 5 bases short, with 16 bases between. Germline CDR1 MNHEY, CDR2 SMNVEV (reference sequence). The chain's CDR3 is CASSLLQGREETQYF. The CDR3 nucleotides read TGTGCCAGCAGTTTGCTCCAGGGGCGCGAGGAGACCCAGTACTTC.

The gene calls are TRBV7-2 and TRBJ1-2; D may be TRBD1 (6 bases). V was clipped by 5 bases and J by 4 bases, with 14 bases between them. Germline lookup yields CDR1 SGHTA and CDR2 FQGNSA. The CDR3 spans 14 residues. The DNA for the CDR3 is TGTGCCAGCAGCCCCTTGGACAGACTCTATGGCTACACCTTC. Its translation: CASSPLDRLYGYTF.

The chain is built from TRBV7-3 and TRBJ1-4, with 9 bases identical to TRBD1. The germline V gene encodes CDR1 SGHTA and CDR2 FQGTGA. Trimming removed 1 base from V and 0 bases from J; junction bases left unmatched: 15. This CDR3 is 21 amino acids long. The CDR3 DNA reads TGTGCCAGCAGCTTAAAGGGGCCTCGGGACAGGGTGTCTTCAACTAATGAAAAACTGTTTTTT. This gives the protein CASSLKGPRDRVSSTNEKLFF.

The CDR3, as DNA: TGTGCCAGCAGCTTAGGTTGGGCGAACACTGAAGCTTTCTTT. It codes for CASSLGWANTEAFF. The V and J genes are TRBV7-2 and TRBJ1-1; D is undetermined. The CDR3 consists of 14 residues. V dropped 1 base and J dropped 1 base, with 7 bases sitting between them. Germline V lookup: CDR1 SGHTA, CDR2 FQGNSA.

The rearrangement joins TRBV7-2 to TRBJ1-5; 7 nucleotides line up with TRBD1. J was trimmed by 7 bases and V by 5 bases; bases with no gene match: 11. Germline values: CDR1 SGHTA, CDR2 FQGNSA. The CDR3 totals 15 residues. The CDR3 protein is CASSPGQVGGQPQHF. The DNA of the CDR3 is TGTGCCAGCAGCCCCGGACAGGTGGGTGGCCAGCCCCAGCATTTT.

Worth noting for this clone: The same CDR3 also results from other DNA sequences found in this sample. The J gene is TRBJ2-2, the V gene TRBV7-2, with TRBD1 matching over 8 bases. The CDR3 length is 15 residues. CDR1 is SGHTA and CDR2 is FQGNSA in the germline V gene. The V and J ends lost 3 bases and 5 bases, in that order; junction bases with no gene match: 5. Written as DNA, the CDR3 is TGTGCCAGCAGCTTGGCAGGGGGCCGTACCGGGGAGCTGTTTTTT. Protein product: CASSLAGGRTGELFF.

V is TRBV7-8 and J is TRBJ1-6; D perhaps matches TRBD1 (5 bases). The germline CDR1 and CDR2 sequences are SGHVS and FQNEAQ. The germline V and J ends were trimmed by 0 bases and 10 bases, with 16 bases remaining between them. This CDR3 region has 16 residues. This CDR3 is CASSLAPRVKGSPLHF. The CDR3 DNA follows: TGTGCCAGCAGCTTAGCCCCCAGGGTGAAGGGGTCACCCCTCCACTTT.

The chain uses TRBV11-3 and TRBJ2-2, with D perhaps matching TRBD2 (7 bases). V gave up 1 base and J gave up 6 bases, with 18 bases separating them. Germline V lookup: CDR1 SGHNT, CDR2 YENEEA. This CDR3 is 17 amino acids long. The CDR3 loop is CASSLGLGGRAAGELFF. As DNA, the CDR3 is TGTGCCAGCAGCTTAGGACTCGGGGGGCGCGCAGCCGGGGAGCTGTTTTTT.

The chain is built from TRBV27 and TRBJ2-1; 10 bases are a match to TRBD2. The CDR3 consists of 17 residues. Losses at the gene ends were 1 base for V and 2 bases for J; bases not matched to a gene: 5. Germline V lookup: CDR1 MNHEY, CDR2 SMNVEV (reference sequence). CDR3 amino acids: CASSLYGLAAAYNEQFF. The CDR3 DNA reads TGTGCCAGCAGTTTATACGGACTAGCGGCGGCCTACAATGAGCAGTTCTTC.

The J gene is TRBJ1-4, the V gene TRBV7-9, with a tentative D call TRBD1 (5 bases). V gave up 6 bases and J gave up 7 bases, with 15 bases separating them. Germline V lookup: CDR1 SEHNR, CDR2 FQNEAQ (reference sequence). The length of the CDR3 is 14 residues. CDR3 in amino acids: CASSPSGAREKLFF. The DNA of the CDR3 is TGTGCCAGCAGTCCTAGTGGGGCTCGTGAAAAACTGTTTTTT. The complete variable domain, with remaining parts taken from reference TRBV7-9 and TRBJ1-4, reads DTGVSQNPRHKITKRGQNVTFRCDPISEHNRLYWYRQTLGQGPEFLTYFQNEAQLEKSRLLSDRFSAERPKGSFSTLEIQRTEQGDSAMYLCASSPSGAREKLFFGSGTQLSVL.

The chain carries TRBV14 and TRBJ2-5; 7 bases are a match to TRBD1. Unmatched junction bases numbered 5, after V lost 2 bases and J lost 2 bases. The CDR3 is 15 residues long. CDR1 is SGHDN and CDR2 is FVKESK in the germline V gene. CDR3 loop: CASSQHLGQQETQYF. The CDR3 region has the DNA TGTGCCAGCAGCCAACACCTGGGACAGCAAGAGACCCAGTACTTC. The variable domain in full, with the rest retrieved from reference TRBV14 and TRBJ2-5, is EAGVTQFPSHSVIEKGQTVTLRCDPISGHDNLYWYRRVMGKEIKFLLHFVKESKQDESGMPNNRFLAERTGGTYSTLKVQPAELEDSGVYFCASSQHLGQQETQYFGPGTRLLVL.

This sequence joins TRBV7-9 and TRBJ1-2; maybe TRBD1 (6 bases). V was clipped by 7 bases and J by 6 bases, with 15 bases between them. Germline lookup yields CDR1 SEHNR and CDR2 FQNEAQ (reference sequence). The CDR3 has 13 residues. DNA for the CDR3: TGTGCCAGCACCAACCCCGGGGGGCATGGCTACACCTTC. Translating it yields CASTNPGGHGYTF.

This sequence joins TRBV7-2 and TRBJ2-7; TRBD1 agrees at 7 bases. Germline loops: CDR1 SGHTA, CDR2 FQGNSA. V lost 4 bases and J lost 4; bases outside the gene matches: 10. The length of the CDR3 is 15 residues. The CDR3 DNA follows: TGTGCCAGCAGCTCGATCGGGACAGATTATTACGAGCAGTACTTC. It encodes CASSSIGTDYYEQYF.

The gene calls are TRBV5-4 and TRBJ1-1; 8 bases map to TRBD1. V dropped 4 bases and J dropped 4; count of bases not matched to a gene: 9. This CDR3 region has 15 residues. Germline V gene data show CDR1 as SGHNT and CDR2 as YYREEE (reference sequence). The CDR3 DNA is TGTGCCAGCAGCACCCCGCAGGGGGCTCTCACTGAAGCTTTCTTT. Translating gives CASSTPQGALTEAFF.

This chain uses TRBV19 with TRBJ2-4, with D possibly being TRBD2 (6 bases). CDR1 LNHDA and CDR2 SQIVND come from the germline V gene (reference sequence). The CDR3 loop spans 15 amino acids. V lost 2 bases, J lost 1 base, and 9 bases lay in between. CDR3 nucleotides: TGTGCCAGTAGTATATCGGCGGGGGCCAAAAACATTCAGTACTTC. It encodes CASSISAGAKNIQYF.

V is TRBV7-8 and J is TRBJ2-7; possibly TRBD2 for D (6 bases). This CDR3 has 15 residues. Trimming removed 3 bases from V and 0 bases from J, with 12 bases in between. Germline CDR1 and CDR2: SGHVS and FQNEAQ. The chain's CDR3 is CASSFSRGTSYEQYF. CDR3 DNA: TGTGCCAGCAGCTTCTCTCGCGGGACCTCCTACGAGCAGTACTTC.

This clone came up a few times. As DNA, the CDR3 is TGTGCCAGCAGCGCCACCGGGACAGTGAGCCCCTACGAGCAGTACTTC. This codes for CASSATGTVSPYEQYF. The rearrangement links TRBV9 to TRBJ2-7, with 7 bases lining up with TRBD1. This CDR3 spans 16 amino acids. Germline CDR1 reads SGDLS; CDR2 reads YYNGEE. V lost 3 bases and J lost 2; bases outside the gene matches: 11.

CDR3 in amino acids: CATSREQNTEAFF. CDR3 sequence (DNA): TGTGCCACCAGCAGAGAACAGAACACTGAAGCTTTCTTT. The chain uses TRBV15 and TRBJ1-1; unclear D gene. In germline, CDR1 is LNHNV, CDR2 YYDKDF (reference sequence). The CDR3 is 13 amino acids. V gave up 0 bases and J gave up 1 base, with 3 bases separating them.

This rearrangement joins TRBV5-6 to TRBJ2-7; possibly TRBD1 for D (5 bases). CDR3 size: 15 residues. The germline gives CDR1 SGHDT, CDR2 YYEEEE. Trimming stripped 4 bases from V and 5 bases from J, with 19 bases between. CDR3 DNA sequence: TGTGCCAGCAGCCCATGGGTGACAGTTTCCGACGAGCAGTACTTC. As protein: CASSPWVTVSDEQYF.

The rearrangement joins TRBV6-5 to TRBJ2-7, with TRBD2 identical over 8 bases. Germline V CDR1 and CDR2: MNHEY, SVGAGI. The ends lost 11 bases at V and 2 bases at J; junction bases unmatched: 5. The CDR3 extends over 12 amino acids. CDR3 in amino acids: CASGGETYEQYF. The CDR3 nucleotides are TGTGCCTCGGGGGGGGAGACCTACGAGCAGTACTTC.

This clone was observed once. The CDR3 coding sequence is TGTGCCAGCAGCCCGCAGACAGGGGTCACAGATACGCAGTATTTT. It is translated as CASSPQTGVTDTQYF. V is TRBV7-2 and J is TRBJ2-3; 8 nucleotides line up with TRBD1. Germline assignment: CDR1 SGHTA and CDR2 FQGNSA. The junction had 6 bases not matched to a gene; V was cut back by 5 bases and J by 2 bases. The CDR3 has 15 amino acids.

The V call is TRBV30, the J call TRBJ2-7; no definite D call. The ends were cut back, 0 bases at V and 0 bases at J, with 6 bases in the middle. The CDR3 is 13 amino acids. From germline, CDR1 is GTSNPN and CDR2 SVGIG (reference sequence). CDR3 coding DNA: TGTGCCTGGAGTGTACACGTCTCCTACGAGCAGTACTTC. Translating gives CAWSVHVSYEQYF. The full variable domain, rest sourced from reference TRBV30 and TRBJ2-7, is SQTIHQWPATLVQPVGSPLSLECTVEGTSNPNLYWYRQAAGRGLQLLFYSVGIGQISSEVPQNLSASRPQDRQFILSSKKLLLSDSGFYLCAWSVHVSYEQYFGPGTRLTVT.

The chain couples TRBV5-1 to TRBJ2-2; 10 bases align to TRBD2. The V and J ends lost 4 bases and 5 bases, in that order; junction bases with no gene match: 5. The germline V gene encodes CDR1 SGHRS and CDR2 YFSETQ. This CDR3 spans 15 amino acids. The CDR3: CASSPTSGVTGELFF. The CDR3 region has the DNA TGCGCCAGCAGCCCTACTAGCGGGGTGACCGGGGAGCTGTTTTTT. Variable domain in full (rest from reference TRBV5-1 and TRBJ2-2): KAGVTQTPRYLIKTRGQQVTLSCSPISGHRSVSWYQQTPGQGLQFLFEYFSETQRNKGNFPGRFSGRQFSNSRSEMNVSTLELGDSALYLCASSPTSGVTGELFFGEGSRLTVL.

This clone was found a few times. The chain links TRBV7-2 to TRBJ2-7; 12 bases align to TRBD2. CDR1 is SGHTA, CDR2 FQGNSA, per germline. V shed 4 bases and J 5 bases; nucleotides not matched to a gene: 6. CDR3 length: 15 amino acids. The CDR3 protein is CASSSRLAGVNEQYF. As DNA, the CDR3 is TGTGCCAGCAGCTCGAGACTAGCGGGAGTTAACGAGCAGTACTTC.

V usage is TRBV5-1 and J usage is TRBJ2-3; weak D call: TRBD1 (6 bases). Germline assignment: CDR1 SGHRS and CDR2 YFSETQ. With 7 bases removed from V and 0 bases from J, the gap between germline ends came to 12 bases. The CDR3 spans 14 residues. CDR3 amino acids: CASQMGASTDTQYF. CDR3 in DNA: TGCGCCAGCCAGATGGGGGCCAGCACAGATACGCAGTATTTT. Complete variable domain (other parts from reference TRBV5-1 and TRBJ2-3): KAGVTQTPRYLIKTRGQQVTLSCSPISGHRSVSWYQQTPGQGLQFLFEYFSETQRNKGNFPGRFSGRQFSNSRSEMNVSTLELGDSALYLCASQMGASTDTQYFGPGTRLTVL.

The rearrangement joins TRBV27 to TRBJ1-6; D uncertain. CDR3 size: 14 residues. CDR1 is MNHEY and CDR2 is SMNVEV in the germline V gene (reference sequence). V gave up 4 bases and J gave up 8 bases, with 12 bases separating them. Here the CDR3 reads CASSSTSQDSPLHF. Written as DNA, the CDR3 is TGTGCCAGCAGTTCAACCTCCCAGGATTCACCCCTCCACTTT.

The sample holds a few counts of this clone. The chain uses TRBV5-6 and TRBJ2-5, with 10 bases that match TRBD1. Germline lookup yields CDR1 SGHDT and CDR2 YYEEEE. Unmatched junction bases numbered 6, after V lost 4 bases and J lost 6 bases. The CDR3 length is 14 residues. CDR3 sequence reads: CASSNPGQGKTQYF. CDR3 bases: TGTGCCAGCAGCAACCCGGGACAGGGGAAGACCCAGTACTTC.